The present TCR beta chain was sequenced within a study of tumor-infiltrating lymphocytes in primary liver carcinoma. Study details: Tumor lesions were T1-T3 N0M0 and spanned about 4.2 to 11 cm.

Total RNA (roughly 0.45 ug) served as template for TCR beta cDNA synthesis primed by a constant-region primer. Three nested multiplex PCR rounds of slightly modified ARM-PCR generated TCR beta libraries. With TRBV1-TRBV30 forward primers and a C-beta reverse primer, the first two PCR rounds were run for around 10 cycles each. TCRdb re-called the multiplex PCR reads through MiXCR, storing one row per CDR3 protein. The profile covers approximately 300,000 distinct CDR3 sequences, with around three fifths appearing a single time and roughly 8.6% taken by the ten largest. The researchers obtained blood RNA from unsorted whole blood and also extracted germline DNA. Patients carried chronic HBV infection without prior treatment. The CDR3 consists of 11 residues. Germline V CDR1 and CDR2: SQVTM, ANQGSEA. A single count supports this clonotype. Its antigen is not identified. A single base separates this from a much larger clone, so it may be a read error.

Study results and caveats: Being bulk and unsorted, samples allowed no CD4+ and CD8+ repertoire comparison. Whereas tumor region pairs overlapped more, tumor-adjacent and tumor-blood pairs overlapped less.

The chain employs TRBV29-1 and TRBJ2-3, with D possibly TRBD1 on 6 matching bases. This clonotype was obtained from a man aged 35 to 55 with primary liver carcinoma and hepatitis B virus infection. The sequenced material came from peripheral blood. The CDR3 bases are TGCAACCAAAAGGGGGCAGATACGCAGTATTTT. Translation: CNQKGADTQYF.